The 7 T cell receptor beta chains in this list originate from one sample, sequenced in a study of shared clonotypes between healthy human individuals. Using immunoSEQ multiplex PCR, the repertoire was profiled, and TCRdb retains in-frame clones only, with some absent. This sample has 450,000 to 500,000 clones, with less than 80% found just once. The sample taken for sequencing was PBMCs. These receptors came from a woman aged 40 to 50 in good health. Some clones in this sample may be carry-over from other donors' samples.

Turning to this clone: Different DNA sequences within this sample yield the same CDR3. The CDR3 DNA sequence: TGTGCCAGCAGTTTTACAGGGGGGACTAATGAAAAACTGTTTTTT. Protein product: CASSFTGGTNEKLFF. The gene calls are TRBV28 and TRBJ1-4, with 8 bases identical to TRBD1. V was pared by 3 bases and J by 2 bases, with 2 bases of the junction left unmatched. Germline CDR1 reads MDHEN; CDR2 reads SYDVKM. This CDR3 is built from 15 residues. Variable domain in full (rest from reference TRBV28 and TRBJ1-4): DVKVTQSSRYLVKRTGEKVFLECVQDMDHENMFWYRQDPGLGLRLIYFSYDVKMKEKGDIPEGYSVSREKKERFSLILESASTNQTSMYLCASSFTGGTNEKLFFGSGTQLSVL.

The rearrangement links TRBV11-3 to TRBJ1-3; TRBD1 agrees at 9 bases. V lost 5 bases, J lost 2 bases, and 4 bases stayed unmatched. There are 15 residues in the CDR3. Germline values: CDR1 SGHNT, CDR2 YENEEA. The CDR3 here is CASSPDRGPGNTIYF. CDR3 sequence (DNA): TGTGCCAGCAGCCCGGACAGGGGTCCTGGAAACACCATATATTTT.

The chain links TRBV28 to TRBJ2-5; D possibly corresponds to TRBD1 (6 bases). Trimming pared 8 bases from V and 5 bases from J, leaving 12 bases between. Per germline, CDR1 MDHEN and CDR2 SYDVKM. CDR3 length equals 12 residues. The DNA of the CDR3 is TGTGCCAGCCTACCGAGGGGGGAGACCCAGTACTTC. Translation: CASLPRGETQYF.

This chain joins TRBV19 and TRBJ2-2, with D unclear. V shed 6 bases and J shed 4 bases, with 9 bases lying between them. From germline, CDR1 is LNHDA and CDR2 SQIVND (reference sequence). The CDR3 totals 13 residues. CDR3: CASSATLTGELFF. The DNA of the CDR3 is TGTGCCAGTAGCGCTACTCTCACCGGGGAGCTGTTTTTT.

The CDR3 reads CASVGGNTYEQYF. DNA of the CDR3: TGTGCCAGCGTAGGGGGCAACACCTACGAGCAGTACTTC. The V and J genes are TRBV6-6 and TRBJ2-7; 7 bases are shared with TRBD1. Germline V CDR1 and CDR2: MNHNY, SVGAGI (reference sequence). V lost 8 bases to trimming and J lost 2 bases; unmatched junction nucleotides: 6. The CDR3 extends over 13 amino acids.

This clone was seen a handful of times. The same CDR3 is also encoded by other DNA sequences in this sample. The rearrangement uses TRBV7-8 and TRBJ1-1, with D hard to call. V lost 3 bases and J 1 base, leaving 6 bases between the germline ends. This CDR3 spans 13 amino acids. Germline V gene lookup returns CDR1 SGHVS and CDR2 FQNEAQ. The CDR3 protein is CASSFGRNTEAFF. CDR3 coding DNA: TGTGCCAGCAGCTTCGGGCGGAACACTGAAGCTTTCTTT.

This clone was observed a handful of times. Other DNA sequences of this sample code for an identical CDR3. The chain combines TRBV19 with TRBJ2-7; D is undetermined. V gave up 5 bases and J gave up 0 bases, with 5 bases separating them. This CDR3 is 12 amino acids long. Germline assignment: CDR1 LNHDA and CDR2 SQIVND (reference sequence). The CDR3 spells CASSSGSYEQYF. CDR3 nucleotide sequence: TGTGCCAGTAGTTCGGGCTCCTACGAGCAGTACTTC. Together with reference TRBV19 and TRBJ2-7, the CDR3 gives the full variable domain: DGGITQSPKYLFRKEGQNVTLSCEQNLNHDAMYWYRQDPGQGLRLIYYSQIVNDFQKGDIAEGYSVSREKKESFPLTVTSAQKNPTAFYLCASSSGSYEQYFGPGTRLTVT.